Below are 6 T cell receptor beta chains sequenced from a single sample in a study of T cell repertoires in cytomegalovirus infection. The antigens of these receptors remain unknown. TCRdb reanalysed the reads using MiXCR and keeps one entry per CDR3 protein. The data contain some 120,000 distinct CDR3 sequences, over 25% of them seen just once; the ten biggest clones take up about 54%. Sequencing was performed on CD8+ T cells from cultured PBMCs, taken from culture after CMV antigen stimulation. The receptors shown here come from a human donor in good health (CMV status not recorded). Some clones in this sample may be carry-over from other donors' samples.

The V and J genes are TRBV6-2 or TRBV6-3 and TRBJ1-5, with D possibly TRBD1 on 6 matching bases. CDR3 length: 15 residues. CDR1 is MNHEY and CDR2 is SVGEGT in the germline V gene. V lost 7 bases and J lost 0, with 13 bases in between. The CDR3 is CASTQGQFSNQPQHF. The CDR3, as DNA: TGTGCCAGCACCCAAGGACAGTTTAGCAATCAGCCCCAGCATTTT.

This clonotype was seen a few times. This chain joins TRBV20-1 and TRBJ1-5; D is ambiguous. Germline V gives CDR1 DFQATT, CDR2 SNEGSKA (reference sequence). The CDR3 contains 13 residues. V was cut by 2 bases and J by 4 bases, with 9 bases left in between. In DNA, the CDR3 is TGCAGTGCTAGACTTTCAGAAAATCAGCCCCAGCATTTT. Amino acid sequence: CSARLSENQPQHF.

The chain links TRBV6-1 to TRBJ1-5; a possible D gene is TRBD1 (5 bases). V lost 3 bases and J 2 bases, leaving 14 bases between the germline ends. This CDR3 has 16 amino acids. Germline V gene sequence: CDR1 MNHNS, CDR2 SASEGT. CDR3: CASSEASGSGNQPQHF. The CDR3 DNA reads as TGTGCCAGCAGTGAGGCTTCAGGGTCCGGCAATCAGCCCCAGCATTTT.

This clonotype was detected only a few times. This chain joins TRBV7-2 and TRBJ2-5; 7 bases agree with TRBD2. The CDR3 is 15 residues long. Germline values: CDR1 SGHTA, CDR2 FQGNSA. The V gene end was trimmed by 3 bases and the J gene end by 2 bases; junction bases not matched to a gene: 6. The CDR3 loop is CASSFGGGLQETQYF. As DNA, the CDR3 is TGTGCCAGCAGCTTTGGCGGGGGACTACAAGAGACCCAGTACTTC.

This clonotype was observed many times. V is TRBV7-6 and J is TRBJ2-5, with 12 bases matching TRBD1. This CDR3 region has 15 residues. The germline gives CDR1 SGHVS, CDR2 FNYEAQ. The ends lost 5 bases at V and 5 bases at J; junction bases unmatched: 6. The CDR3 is CASSPWDRGLETQYF. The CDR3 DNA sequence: TGTGCCAGCAGCCCGTGGGACAGGGGGCTCGAGACCCAGTACTTC.

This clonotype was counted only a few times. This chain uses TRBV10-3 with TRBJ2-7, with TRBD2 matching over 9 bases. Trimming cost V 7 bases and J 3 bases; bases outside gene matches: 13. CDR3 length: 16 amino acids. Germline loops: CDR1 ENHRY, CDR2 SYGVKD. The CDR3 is CAITGGLSGGLYEQYF. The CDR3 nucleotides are TGTGCCATCACGGGTGGTCTAAGCGGGGGGCTCTACGAGCAGTACTTC.